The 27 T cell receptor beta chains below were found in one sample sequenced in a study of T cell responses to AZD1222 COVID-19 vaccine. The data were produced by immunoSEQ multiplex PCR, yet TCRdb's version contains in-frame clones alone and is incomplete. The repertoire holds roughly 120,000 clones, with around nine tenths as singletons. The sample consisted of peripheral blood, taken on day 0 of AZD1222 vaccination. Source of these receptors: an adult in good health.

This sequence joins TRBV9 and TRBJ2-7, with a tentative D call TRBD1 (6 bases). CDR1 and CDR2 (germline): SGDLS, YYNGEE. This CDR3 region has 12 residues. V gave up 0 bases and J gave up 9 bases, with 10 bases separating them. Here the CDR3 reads CASSVGEGGQYF. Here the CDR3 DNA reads TGTGCCAGCAGCGTAGGGGAAGGGGGGCAGTACTTC. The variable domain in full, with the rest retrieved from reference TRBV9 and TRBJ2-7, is DSGVTQTPKHLITATGQRVTLRCSPRSGDLSVYWYQQSLDQGLQFLIQYYNGEERAKGNILERFSAQQFPDLHSELNLSSLELGDSALYFCASSVGEGGQYFGPGTRLTVT.

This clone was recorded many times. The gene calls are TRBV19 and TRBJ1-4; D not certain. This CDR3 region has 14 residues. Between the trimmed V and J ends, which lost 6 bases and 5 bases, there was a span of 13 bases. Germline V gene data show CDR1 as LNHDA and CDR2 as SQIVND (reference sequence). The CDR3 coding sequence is TGTGCCAGTAGCCCGCTGGTAGAGAATGAAAAACTGTTTTTT. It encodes CASSPLVENEKLFF.

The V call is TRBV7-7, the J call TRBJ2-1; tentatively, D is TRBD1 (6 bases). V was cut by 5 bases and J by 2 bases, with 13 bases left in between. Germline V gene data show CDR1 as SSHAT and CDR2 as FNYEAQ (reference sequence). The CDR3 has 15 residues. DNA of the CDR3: TGTGCCAGCAGCCCCTCGACAGGACCCTACAATGAGCAGTTCTTC. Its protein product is CASSPSTGPYNEQFF.

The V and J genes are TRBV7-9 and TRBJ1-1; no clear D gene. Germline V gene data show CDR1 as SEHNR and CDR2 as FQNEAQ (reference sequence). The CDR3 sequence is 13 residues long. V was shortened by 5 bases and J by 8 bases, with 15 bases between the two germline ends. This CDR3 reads CASSPPLDLEAFF. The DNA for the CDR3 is TGTGCCAGCAGCCCTCCGTTAGACCTAGAAGCTTTCTTT.

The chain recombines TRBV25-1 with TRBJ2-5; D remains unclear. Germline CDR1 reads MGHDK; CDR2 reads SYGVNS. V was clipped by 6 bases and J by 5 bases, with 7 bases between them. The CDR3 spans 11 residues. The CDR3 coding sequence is TGTGCCAGCAGCTTGGGGGAGACCCAGTACTTC. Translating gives CASSLGETQYF.

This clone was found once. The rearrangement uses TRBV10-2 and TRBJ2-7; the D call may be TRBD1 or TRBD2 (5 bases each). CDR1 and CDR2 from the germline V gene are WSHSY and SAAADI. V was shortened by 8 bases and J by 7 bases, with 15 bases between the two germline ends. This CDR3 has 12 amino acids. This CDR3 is CASYWDLLEQYF. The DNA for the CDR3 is TGCGCCAGCTACTGGGACCTGTTGGAGCAGTACTTC.

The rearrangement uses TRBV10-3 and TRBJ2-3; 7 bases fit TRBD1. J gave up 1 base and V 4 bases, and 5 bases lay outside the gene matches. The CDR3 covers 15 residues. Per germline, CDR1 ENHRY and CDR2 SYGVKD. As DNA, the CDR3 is TGTGCCATCAGTGTTACGGGACAGCGCACAGATACGCAGTATTTT. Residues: CAISVTGQRTDTQYF.

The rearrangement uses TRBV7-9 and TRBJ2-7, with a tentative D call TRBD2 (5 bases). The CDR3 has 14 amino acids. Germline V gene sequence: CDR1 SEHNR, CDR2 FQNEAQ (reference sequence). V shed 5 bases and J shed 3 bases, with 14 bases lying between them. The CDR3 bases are TGTGCCAGCAGCCCCGAGGGTAGCAGCTACGAGCAGTACTTC. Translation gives CASSPEGSSYEQYF.

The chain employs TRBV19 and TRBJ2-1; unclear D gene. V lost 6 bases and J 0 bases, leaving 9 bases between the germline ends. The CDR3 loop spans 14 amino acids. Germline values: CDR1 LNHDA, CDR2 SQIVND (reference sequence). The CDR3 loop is CASSSTSSYNEQFF. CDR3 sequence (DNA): TGTGCCAGTAGCTCGACAAGCTCCTACAATGAGCAGTTCTTC.

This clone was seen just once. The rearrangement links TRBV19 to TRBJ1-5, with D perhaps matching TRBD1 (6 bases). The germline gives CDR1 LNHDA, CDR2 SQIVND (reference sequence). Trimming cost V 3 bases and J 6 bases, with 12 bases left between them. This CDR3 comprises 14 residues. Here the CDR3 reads CASSIGRGGQPQHF. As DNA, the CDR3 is TGTGCCAGTAGTATCGGCAGGGGAGGTCAGCCCCAGCATTTT. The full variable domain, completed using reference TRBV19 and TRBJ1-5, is DGGITQSPKYLFRKEGQNVTLSCEQNLNHDAMYWYRQDPGQGLRLIYYSQIVNDFQKGDIAEGYSVSREKKESFPLTVTSAQKNPTAFYLCASSIGRGGQPQHFGDGTRLSIL.

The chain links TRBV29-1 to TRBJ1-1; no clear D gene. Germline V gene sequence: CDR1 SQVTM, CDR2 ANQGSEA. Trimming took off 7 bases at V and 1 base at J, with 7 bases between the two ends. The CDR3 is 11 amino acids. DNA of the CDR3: TGCAGCGGGGGAGCGAACACTGAAGCTTTCTTT. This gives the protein CSGGANTEAFF.

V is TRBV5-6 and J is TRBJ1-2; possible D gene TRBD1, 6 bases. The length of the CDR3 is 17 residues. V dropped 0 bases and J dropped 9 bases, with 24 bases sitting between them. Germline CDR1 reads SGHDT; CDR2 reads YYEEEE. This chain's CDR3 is CASSLASRTVAYVSYTF. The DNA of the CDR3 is TGTGCCAGCAGCTTGGCCTCGAGGACAGTTGCCTATGTTAGCTACACCTTC.

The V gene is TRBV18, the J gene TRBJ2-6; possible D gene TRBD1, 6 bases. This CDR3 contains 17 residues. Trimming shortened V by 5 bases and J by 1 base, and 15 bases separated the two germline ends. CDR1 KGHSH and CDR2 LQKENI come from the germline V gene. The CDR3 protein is CASSGTNPGSGANVLTF. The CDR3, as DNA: TGTGCCAGCTCAGGGACAAACCCGGGGTCTGGGGCCAACGTCCTGACTTTC.

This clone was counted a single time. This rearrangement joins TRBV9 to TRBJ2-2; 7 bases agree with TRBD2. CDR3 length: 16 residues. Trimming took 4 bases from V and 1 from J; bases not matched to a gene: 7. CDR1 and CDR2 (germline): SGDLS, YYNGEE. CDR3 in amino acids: CASSPWDYMNTGELFF. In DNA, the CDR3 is TGTGCCAGCAGCCCTTGGGACTACATGAACACCGGGGAGCTGTTTTTT.

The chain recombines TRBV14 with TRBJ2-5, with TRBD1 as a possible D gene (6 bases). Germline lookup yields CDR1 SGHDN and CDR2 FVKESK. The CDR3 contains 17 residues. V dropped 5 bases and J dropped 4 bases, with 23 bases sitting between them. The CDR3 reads CASSLPETDRRGETQYF. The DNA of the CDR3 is TGTGCCAGCAGCTTACCGGAAACAGACAGGAGAGGAGAGACCCAGTACTTC. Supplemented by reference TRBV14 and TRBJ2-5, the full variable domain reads EAGVTQFPSHSVIEKGQTVTLRCDPISGHDNLYWYRRVMGKEIKFLLHFVKESKQDESGMPNNRFLAERTGGTYSTLKVQPAELEDSGVYFCASSLPETDRRGETQYFGPGTRLLVL.

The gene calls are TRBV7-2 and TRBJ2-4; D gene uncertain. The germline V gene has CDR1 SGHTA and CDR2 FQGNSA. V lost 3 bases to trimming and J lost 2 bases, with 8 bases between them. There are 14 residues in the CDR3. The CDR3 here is CASSLAQTKNIQYF. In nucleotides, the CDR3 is TGTGCCAGCAGCTTGGCACAGACCAAAAACATTCAGTACTTC.

The CDR3 DNA reads as TGTGCCAGCAGTTTCGGGCAGGGTCTCCAGCCCCAGCATTTT. This encodes CASSFGQGLQPQHF. The chain couples TRBV27 to TRBJ1-5; D perhaps matches TRBD1 (5 bases). Looked up from germline, CDR1 is MNHEY and CDR2 is SMNVEV (reference sequence). V shed 3 bases and J shed 7 bases, with 13 bases lying between them. This CDR3 has 14 amino acids.

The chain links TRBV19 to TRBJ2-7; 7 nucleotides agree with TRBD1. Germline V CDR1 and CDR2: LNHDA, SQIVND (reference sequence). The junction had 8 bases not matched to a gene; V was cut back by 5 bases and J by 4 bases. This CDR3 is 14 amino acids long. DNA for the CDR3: TGTGCCAGTAGTCACAGGGGCCAAAGATACGAGCAGTACTTC. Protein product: CASSHRGQRYEQYF.

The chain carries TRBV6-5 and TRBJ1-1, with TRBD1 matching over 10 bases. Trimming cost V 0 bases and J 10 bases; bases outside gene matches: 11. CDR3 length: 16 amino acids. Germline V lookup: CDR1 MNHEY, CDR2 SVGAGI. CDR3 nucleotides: TGTGCCAGCAGTTACTCGAGGAGAGACAGGGGGCGCGGAGCTTTCTTT. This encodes CASSYSRRDRGRGAFF.

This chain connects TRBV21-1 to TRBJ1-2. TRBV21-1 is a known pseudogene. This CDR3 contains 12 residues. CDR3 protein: CASPARKLVDTF. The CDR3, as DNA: TGTGCCAGCCCCGCTCGAAAGCTGGTTGACACCTTC.

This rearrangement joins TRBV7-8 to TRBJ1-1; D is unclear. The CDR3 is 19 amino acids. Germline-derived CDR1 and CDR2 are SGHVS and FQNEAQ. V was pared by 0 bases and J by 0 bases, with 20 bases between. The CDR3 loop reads CASSLAGRWGIDMNTEAFF. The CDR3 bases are TGTGCCAGCAGCTTAGCGGGTCGATGGGGTATTGACATGAACACTGAAGCTTTCTTT.

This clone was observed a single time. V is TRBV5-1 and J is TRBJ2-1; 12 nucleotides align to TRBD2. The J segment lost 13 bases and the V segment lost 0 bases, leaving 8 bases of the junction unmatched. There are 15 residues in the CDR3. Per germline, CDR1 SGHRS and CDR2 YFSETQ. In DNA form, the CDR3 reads TGCGCCAGCAGCTTGGACCGGGGACTAGCGGGCAAACAGTTCTTC. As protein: CASSLDRGLAGKQFF. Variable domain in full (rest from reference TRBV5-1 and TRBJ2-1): KAGVTQTPRYLIKTRGQQVTLSCSPISGHRSVSWYQQTPGQGLQFLFEYFSETQRNKGNFPGRFSGRQFSNSRSEMNVSTLELGDSALYLCASSLDRGLAGKQFFGPGTRLTVL.

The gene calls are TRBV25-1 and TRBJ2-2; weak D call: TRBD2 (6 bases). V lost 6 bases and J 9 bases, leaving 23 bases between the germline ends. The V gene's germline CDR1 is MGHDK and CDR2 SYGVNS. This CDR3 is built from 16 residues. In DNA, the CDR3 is TGTGCCAGCAGAGCGGCGGGGAAGTCGGGCGGCTGGGAGCTGTTTTTT. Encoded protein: CASRAAGKSGGWELFF.

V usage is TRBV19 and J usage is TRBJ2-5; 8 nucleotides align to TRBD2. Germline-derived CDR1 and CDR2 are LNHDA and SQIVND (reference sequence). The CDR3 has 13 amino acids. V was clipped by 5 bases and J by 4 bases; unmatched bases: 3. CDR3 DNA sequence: TGTGCCAGTAGTCGAGCGGGAGTAGAGACCCAGTACTTC. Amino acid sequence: CASSRAGVETQYF.

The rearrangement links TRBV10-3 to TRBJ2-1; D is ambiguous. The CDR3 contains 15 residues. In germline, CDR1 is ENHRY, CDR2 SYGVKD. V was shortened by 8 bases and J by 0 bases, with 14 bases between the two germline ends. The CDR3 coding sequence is TGTGCCATCTTGCGGAGTGGAAACTCCTACAATGAGCAGTTCTTC. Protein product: CAILRSGNSYNEQFF.

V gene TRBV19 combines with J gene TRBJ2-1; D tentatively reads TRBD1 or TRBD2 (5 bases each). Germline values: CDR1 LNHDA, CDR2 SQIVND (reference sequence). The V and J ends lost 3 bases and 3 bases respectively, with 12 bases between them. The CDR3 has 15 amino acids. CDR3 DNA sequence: TGTGCCAGTAGTATGTCCGGGACGATCTACAATGAGCAGTTCTTC. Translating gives CASSMSGTIYNEQFF.

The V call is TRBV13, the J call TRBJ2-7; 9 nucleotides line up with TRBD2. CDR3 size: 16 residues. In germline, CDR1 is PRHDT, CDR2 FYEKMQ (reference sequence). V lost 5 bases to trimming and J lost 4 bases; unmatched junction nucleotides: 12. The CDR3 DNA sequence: TGTGCCAGCAGCCCACCCACGTCTAGCGGGGAATACGAGCAGTACTTC. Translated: CASSPPTSSGEYEQYF.